This TCR beta chain was profiled in a study of T-cell reconstitution after alpha-beta-depleted transplantation in children. V shed 0 bases and J 0 bases; nucleotides not matched to a gene: 3. The CDR3 has 16 amino acids. Molecular barcoding with unique molecular identifiers was used for the TCRbeta library. TCRdb re-called the PCR reads through MiXCR, storing one row per CDR3 protein. The repertoire holds 600,000 to 700,000 distinct CDR3 sequences, with approximately 15% as singletons. The sequencing here drew on PBMCs from the stem cell graft donor, taken from the stem cell graft. The TCR originated in a human donor who donated a stem cell graft to a child with acute myeloid leukemia. The chain recombines TRBV12-3 or TRBV12-4 with TRBJ2-3; 7 positions agree with TRBD2. CDR3 region: CASSLALRGSTDTQYF. CDR3 DNA sequence: TGTGCCAGCAGTTTAGCGCTGCGGGGGAGCACAGATACGCAGTATTTT.